This TCR beta chain appears in the sequencing data of a study of blood T cell repertoires in COVID-19. Across the whole study: The study drew acute and convalescent COVID-19 samples from the United States, Italy and Spain. Nucleic acid was either cDNA or gDNA, and it came from T cells, B-cell-depleted T cells, or PBMCs.

Germline CDR1 LNHDA, CDR2 SQIVND (reference sequence). CDR3 length: 18 residues. Trimming shortened V by 4 bases and J by 4 bases, and 23 bases separated the two germline ends. Under the authors' procedure: Amplifying reference gene primers gave estimates of nucleated cell counts. Libraries were prepared by immunoSEQ multiplex PCR; TCRdb keeps only in-frame clonotypes and omits some of them. V, J and clone size are those of that table, while D and trimming were read from the DNA. This table has 250,000 to 300,000 clones, approximately 82% appearing once. The rearrangement joins TRBV19 to TRBJ2-1; the D gene is possibly TRBD2 (6 bases). Sequenced: peripheral blood. The receptor was derived from a man in his fifties or sixties who had recovered from COVID-19. The DNA of the CDR3 is TGTGCCAGTAGTACGCTAGGGGTCGGAGGGGCTTCTTACAATGAGCAGTTCTTC. It translates to CASSTLGVGGASYNEQFF.